A selection of T cell receptor beta chains follows, all from one sample in a study of PD-1 blockade in classical Hodgkin lymphoma. The protocol was immunoSEQ multiplex PCR, while the TCRdb copy is restricted to in-frame clones and leaves out a portion. The data contain about 36,000 clones, about 89% of them singletons. Sequencing was performed on CD4+ T cells from blood. Receptors originate from a human donor with classical Hodgkin lymphoma. The CDR3 runs from the conserved cysteine through the conserved F or W. A D gene is named only where the DNA matches it firmly. Clone size appears in some rows only: once, few, many, or a class for an expanded clone.

CDR3	DNA	size	V	D	J
CASGEGGYNEQFF	TGTGCCAGCGGGGAGGGGGGCTACAATGAGCAGTTCTTC	.	TRBV28	.	TRBJ2-1
CASSKDRGQGMIQYF	TGCGCCAGCAGTAAAGACAGGGGGCAGGGAATGATTCAGTACTTC	.	TRBV4-3	TRBD1	TRBJ2-4
CASSLRLDSKNIQYF	TGTGCCAGCAGTCTAAGGTTAGATTCTAAAAACATTCAGTACTTC	.	TRBV28	.	TRBJ2-4
CASSVQGTLNTEAFF	TGTGCCAGCAGCGTACAGGGTACCTTGAACACTGAAGCTTTCTTT	.	TRBV9	.	TRBJ1-1
CASSYLSSGANVLTF	TGTGCCAGCAGTTACCTATCGTCCGGGGCCAACGTCCTGACTTTC	.	TRBV6-5	.	TRBJ2-6
CASSRRANVLTF	TGCGCCAGCAGCCGGCGGGCCAACGTCCTGACTTTC	.	TRBV4-1	.	TRBJ2-6
CASSLMGGIRETQYF	TGTGCCAGCAGTTTAATGGGCGGGATAAGGGAGACCCAGTACTTC	.	TRBV27	.	TRBJ2-5
CASSLGLAGLYEQYF	TGTGCCAGCAGCTTGGGACTAGCGGGGCTCTACGAGCAGTACTTC	.	TRBV7-2	TRBD2	TRBJ2-7
CASSIGTGGPTEAFF	TGTGCCAGCTCAATCGGGACAGGGGGACCAACTGAAGCTTTCTTT	.	TRBV18	TRBD1	TRBJ1-1
CASRDRGTEAFF	TGTGCCAGCCGCGACAGGGGAACTGAAGCTTTCTTT	.	TRBV19	TRBD1	TRBJ1-1
CASSLVAGGSYEQYF	TGCGCCAGCAGCTTAGTCGCGGGAGGATCCTACGAGCAGTACTTC	.	TRBV5-1	TRBD2	TRBJ2-7
CAWSVSGTLLGELFF	TGTGCCTGGAGTGTATCGGGGACTCTCCTTGGGGAGCTGTTTTTT	once	TRBV30	.	TRBJ2-2
CANSGTVWTEAFF	TGTGCTAACTCCGGGACAGTGTGGACTGAAGCTTTCTTT	.	TRBV15	TRBD1	TRBJ1-1
CASTAEWGYGYTF	TGTGCCAGCACCGCCGAGTGGGGCTATGGCTACACCTTC	few	TRBV2	.	TRBJ1-2
CASSLGTGPANYGYTF	TGTGCCAGCAGCTTAGGGACGGGCCCCGCTAACTATGGCTACACCTTC	.	TRBV7-9	.	TRBJ1-2
CASSLVGQLYQPQHF	TGTGCCAGCAGCTTGGTAGGCCAGCTTTATCAGCCCCAGCATTTT	.	TRBV5-8	.	TRBJ1-5
CASSIPLLGYNEQFF	TGTGCCAGTAGCATCCCCCTCCTCGGCTACAATGAGCAGTTCTTC	.	TRBV19	.	TRBJ2-1
CASTSEKQTVYEQYF	TGTGCCAGTACCTCCGAAAAACAGACGGTCTACGAGCAGTACTTC	.	TRBV19	.	TRBJ2-7
CASSLGRYNEQFF	TGTGCCAGCAGCCTTGGACGGTACAATGAGCAGTTCTTC	.	TRBV11-3	.	TRBJ2-1
CASSQKSGLSNQPQHF	TGTGCCAGCAGCCAAAAATCCGGATTGAGCAATCAGCCCCAGCATTTT	.	TRBV7-8	.	TRBJ1-5
CASSILAGRGTEAFF	TGTGCCAGTAGTATATTGGCAGGGAGAGGCACTGAAGCTTTCTTT	.	TRBV19	.	TRBJ1-1
CASSVGGLNYGYTF	TGTGCCAGCAGTGTCGGGGGGCTGAACTATGGCTACACCTTC	.	TRBV6-1	.	TRBJ1-2
CASSLSTRDYGYTF	TGCGCCAGCAGCCTATCTACACGGGACTATGGCTACACCTTC	.	TRBV5-1	.	TRBJ1-2
CASSLGRDHNEQFF	TGCGCCAGCAGCTTGGGGCGGGACCACAATGAGCAGTTCTTC	.	TRBV5-1	.	TRBJ2-1
CASSFIGGTNEKLFF	TGTGCCAGTAGTTTTATCGGGGGAACTAATGAAAAACTGTTTTTT	.	TRBV19	.	TRBJ1-4
CASSTSPGGDTGELFF	TGTGCCAGCAGTACGTCCCCGGGAGGGGACACCGGGGAGCTGTTTTTT	.	TRBV6-6	TRBD2	TRBJ2-2
CASSWGPAGGTEAFF	TGCGCCAGCAGCTGGGGCCCCGCTGGAGGCACTGAAGCTTTCTTT	.	TRBV5-1	.	TRBJ1-1
CASRRSMTGNGYYGYTF	TGTGCCAGCAGACGCTCAATGACAGGGAACGGCTACTATGGCTACACCTTC	.	TRBV28	TRBD1	TRBJ1-2
CASSPRQGTNTGELFF	TGTGCCAGCAGCCCACGACAGGGGACGAACACCGGGGAGCTGTTTTTT	.	TRBV7-6	TRBD1	TRBJ2-2
CASRVGQAANYGYTF	TGCGCCAGCAGGGTAGGACAGGCAGCTAACTATGGCTACACCTTC	.	TRBV10-2	TRBD1	TRBJ1-2
CASSILGTANTEAFF	TGTGCCAGTAGTATACTCGGGACAGCGAACACTGAAGCTTTCTTT	.	TRBV19	TRBD1	TRBJ1-1
CASSPGTSPNEQFF	TGTGCCAGCAGTCCCGGGACCAGCCCTAATGAGCAGTTCTTC	.	TRBV7-2	.	TRBJ2-1
CASSLGQGAGGELFF	TGTGCCAGCAGCTTGGGACAGGGGGCTGGTGGGGAGCTGTTTTTT	.	TRBV7-2	TRBD1	TRBJ2-2
CASSLEAGLDEQFF	TGCGCCAGCAGCTTGGAGGCAGGGCTCGATGAGCAGTTCTTC	.	TRBV5-1	.	TRBJ2-1
CASSRPGDRHLSYTF	TGTGCCAGTAGTCGGCCGGGGGACAGGCATCTAAGCTACACCTTC	once	TRBV19	TRBD1	TRBJ1-2
CASTLGLAITDTQYF	TGTGCCAGCACTTTAGGACTAGCGATTACAGATACGCAGTATTTT	.	TRBV5-4	TRBD2	TRBJ2-3
CASSFSANTEAFF	TGTGCCAGCAGCTTTTCCGCGAACACTGAAGCTTTCTTT	.	TRBV7-9	.	TRBJ1-1
CASTSWTFMTGELFF	TGTGCCAGCACGTCCTGGACTTTTATGACCGGGGAGCTGTTTTTT	few	TRBV6-6	.	TRBJ2-2
CASVRIRQGAQAEQYF	TGTGCCAGCGTTCGAATCCGTCAGGGGGCGCAGGCTGAGCAGTACTTC	.	TRBV28	TRBD1	TRBJ2-7
CASSSRLVRETQYF	TGTGCCAGCAGCTCCCGACTAGTCCGGGAGACCCAGTACTTC	.	TRBV11-2	.	TRBJ2-5